In its sample, the clone carrying this T cell receptor beta chain was seen a few times. A single record per CDR3 protein comes from TCRdb applying MiXCR to the PCR reads. The sample includes about 510,000 distinct CDR3 sequences, about a fifth seen only once; the top ten take 0.84%. This entry comes from a study of molecular identifiers for immune sequencing clone quantification. The CDR3 contains 15 residues. The germline CDR1 and CDR2 sequences are SGHTA and FQGNSA. The V and J ends lost 5 bases and 3 bases respectively, with 17 bases between them. The chain uses TRBV7-2 and TRBJ2-7; tentatively, D is TRBD1 (6 bases). The sequence derives from a human donor in good health. Some libraries in this study had Jurkat cell RNA spiked in. Input material: naive CD8+ T cells from blood, with Jurkat cell RNA spiked in. Subset in this sample: FACS-sorted CD8+CD4-CCR7+CD45RA+ naive T cells. The CDR3 sequence: CASSPWSLQGYEQYF. CDR3 in DNA: TGTGCCAGCAGCCCTTGGTCGTTACAGGGCTACGAGCAGTACTTC.